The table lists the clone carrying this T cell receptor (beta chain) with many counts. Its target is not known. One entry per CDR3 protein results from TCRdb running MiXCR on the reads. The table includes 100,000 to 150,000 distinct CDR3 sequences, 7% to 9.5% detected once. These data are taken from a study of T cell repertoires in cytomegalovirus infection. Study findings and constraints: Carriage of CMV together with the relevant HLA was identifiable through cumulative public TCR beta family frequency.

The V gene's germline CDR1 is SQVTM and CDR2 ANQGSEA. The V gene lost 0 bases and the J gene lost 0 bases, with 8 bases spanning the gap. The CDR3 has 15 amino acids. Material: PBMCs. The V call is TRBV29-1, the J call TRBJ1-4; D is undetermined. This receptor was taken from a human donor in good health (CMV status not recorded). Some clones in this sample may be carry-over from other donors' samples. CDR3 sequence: CSVEDQVATNEKLFF. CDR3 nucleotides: TGCAGCGTTGAAGATCAGGTAGCAACTAATGAAAAACTGTTTTTT.